The 5 T cell receptor beta chains listed next were all sequenced from one sample in a study of T cell repertoires in cytomegalovirus infection. These receptors have no known antigen. TCRdb ran MiXCR on the reads and lists one entry per CDR3 protein. The repertoire includes 800,000 to 950,000 distinct CDR3 sequences, around a third of them detected once, and around an eighth sits in the top ten. Sample: cultured CD8+ T cells from PBMCs, taken from culture after CMV antigen stimulation. The receptors were gathered from a human donor in good health (CMV status not recorded). Some clones in this sample may be carry-over from other donors' samples.

The gene calls are TRBV20-1 and TRBJ2-1; 10 nucleotides match TRBD1. Germline V CDR1 and CDR2: DFQATT, SNEGSKA (reference sequence). The junction had 9 bases not matched to a gene; V was cut back by 3 bases and J by 4 bases. This CDR3 has 16 residues. The CDR3 reads CSASFAGTGAYNEQFF. The CDR3 DNA is TGCAGTGCTAGTTTCGCCGGGACAGGGGCGTACAATGAGCAGTTCTTC.

The chain employs TRBV20-1 and TRBJ2-1; a possible D gene is TRBD2 (6 bases). With 4 bases removed from V and 2 bases from J, the gap between germline ends came to 12 bases. Per germline, CDR1 DFQATT and CDR2 SNEGSKA (reference sequence). The CDR3 contains 14 residues. CDR3 region: CSATDGSTYNEQFF. In DNA form, the CDR3 reads TGCAGTGCTACGGACGGGAGCACCTACAATGAGCAGTTCTTC.

The rearrangement links TRBV27 to TRBJ2-7, with a weak D call TRBD1 (6 bases). The V gene's germline CDR1 is MNHEY and CDR2 SMNVEV (reference sequence). Between the trimmed V and J ends, which lost 0 bases and 7 bases, there was a span of 25 bases. This CDR3 is built from 18 residues. The CDR3 loop is CASSLSRAIQGIRWEQYF. The CDR3 DNA reads as TGTGCCAGCAGTTTATCGAGGGCCATTCAGGGGATTCGCTGGGAGCAGTACTTC.

The chain has TRBV3-1 and TRBJ2-1; TRBD1 agrees at 9 bases. The CDR3 has 16 residues. V shed 0 bases and J 4 bases; nucleotides not matched to a gene: 4. Germline CDR1 reads LGHDT; CDR2 reads YNNKEL (reference sequence). CDR3 bases: TGTGCCAGCAGCCAAGATATAGGGACAGGGTACAATGAGCAGTTCTTC. Protein: CASSQDIGTGYNEQFF.

A few counts support this clonotype. The rearrangement links TRBV12-3 or TRBV12-4 to TRBJ1-2, with 8 nucleotides matching TRBD1. The V segment lost 6 bases and the J segment 8 bases; nucleotides outside the gene matches: 11. The CDR3 has 14 amino acids. CDR3 coding DNA: TGTGCCAGCAGCTTCGGGACAGGATTAGGAGGCTACACCTTC. It specifies CASSFGTGLGGYTF.